These T cell receptor beta chains were read from a single sample in a study of vaccination effects on CD4 cells after COVID-19. These receptors' targets are unknown. Sequencing used immunoSEQ multiplex PCR; TCRdb keeps in-frame clones, though not all of them. Of about 8,900 clones listed, around 76% are singletons. The source was CD4+ T cells from PBMCs cultured without peptide, collected after COVID-19 vaccination. All receptors come from a human donor who received a COVID-19 vaccine. Both conserved end residues are part of each CDR3. D genes are given only for firm matches. Some rows mark clone size as missing; the rest say once, few, many or name a class of expanded clone.

v_gene,abundance,j_gene,d_gene,CDR3aa,CDR3nt
TRBV5-1,.,TRBJ2-7,.,CASSFTVSYEQYF,TGCGCCAGCAGCTTTACGGTATCCTACGAGCAGTACTTC
TRBV24-1,.,TRBJ1-2,.,CATSDSRTGGYTF,TGTGCCACCAGTGATTCCAGGACGGGTGGCTACACCTTC
TRBV2,.,TRBJ1-5,TRBD1,CASRRTGPQPQHF,TGTGCCAGCAGGAGGACAGGGCCTCAGCCCCAGCATTTT
TRBV4-1,.,TRBJ2-5,.,CASSHPPAGTQYF,TGCGCCAGCAGCCACCCCCCCGCTGGGACCCAGTACTTC
TRBV3-1/TRBV3-2,.,TRBJ2-1,TRBD2,CASSQLRGKYNEQFF,TGTGCCAGCAGCCAATTGCGGGGGAAGTACAATGAGCAGTTCTTC
TRBV5-5,.,TRBJ1-2,.,CASSLGGTYGYTF,TGTGCCAGCAGCTTAGGGGGGACCTATGGCTACACCTTC
TRBV30,.,TRBJ1-2,.,CAWGLVGYTF,TGTGCCTGGGGACTGGTGGGCTACACCTTC
TRBV19,.,TRBJ1-1,TRBD1,CAIRDRDTEAFF,TGTGCCATAAGAGACAGGGACACTGAAGCTTTCTTT
TRBV11-2,.,TRBJ2-4,.,CASSLVPGQAKNIQYF,TGTGCCAGCAGCTTAGTGCCAGGGCAGGCCAAAAACATTCAGTACTTC
TRBV30,.,TRBJ1-1,.,CACPSRGNTEAFF,TGTGCCTGCCCGAGCAGGGGGAACACTGAAGCTTTCTTT
TRBV12-5,.,TRBJ1-3,.,CASGFTGGSGNTIYF,TGTGCTAGTGGTTTTACCGGGGGCTCTGGAAACACCATATATTTT
TRBV10-3,.,TRBJ1-2,.,CAISESFGGRANYGYTF,TGTGCCATCAGTGAGTCGTTTGGGGGTCGGGCTAACTATGGCTACACCTTC
TRBV10-3,.,TRBJ1-2,TRBD1,CAISDDRGYGYTF,TGTGCCATCAGTGACGACAGGGGGTATGGCTACACCTTC
TRBV6-2/TRBV6-3,.,TRBJ1-6,.,CASSRLWSSYNSPLHF,TGTGCCAGCAGCCGACTTTGGAGCTCCTATAATTCACCCCTCCACTTT
TRBV5-6,few,TRBJ1-3,.,CASSSRGTAGNTIYF,TGTGCCAGCAGCTCAAGAGGAACTGCTGGAAACACCATATATTTT
TRBV27,.,TRBJ2-7,TRBD2,CASRAGTSGYEQYF,TGTGCCAGCAGGGCCGGGACTAGCGGCTACGAGCAGTACTTC
TRBV23-1,.,TRBJ1-2,.,CASSQSGQGLIVRYGYTF,TGCGCCAGCAGTCAATCTGGCCAGGGGCTTATAGTGCGCTATGGCTACACCTTC
TRBV28,.,TRBJ1-6,TRBD1,CASTGQGVSPLHF,TGTGCCAGCACGGGACAGGGAGTATCACCCCTCCACTTT
TRBV2,few,TRBJ1-5,.,CASSEGPLAGQPQHF,TGTGCCAGCAGTGAAGGTCCTCTAGCAGGTCAGCCCCAGCATTTT
TRBV6-2/TRBV6-3,.,TRBJ2-1,TRBD2,CASSYSPPEGLYNEQFF,TGTGCCAGCAGTTACTCGCCGCCAGAGGGACTATACAATGAGCAGTTCTTC
TRBV30,.,TRBJ1-1,.,CAFGRGPMNTEAFF,TGTGCCTTCGGGCGGGGGCCGATGAACACTGAAGCTTTCTTT
TRBV29-1,.,TRBJ2-7,.,CSVASSSYEQYF,TGCAGCGTCGCTTCTTCCTCCTACGAGCAGTACTTC
TRBV6-5,.,TRBJ1-1,.,CASSYYSGAEAFF,TGTGCCAGCAGTTATTATTCCGGCGCTGAAGCTTTCTTT
TRBV3-1/TRBV3-2,few,TRBJ2-2,TRBD1,CASSPQGAGGELFF,TGTGCCAGCAGCCCTCAGGGGGCCGGCGGGGAGCTGTTTTTT
TRBV19,.,TRBJ2-1,.,CASSWGGTDYNEQFF,TGTGCCAGTAGTTGGGGCGGGACGGACTACAATGAGCAGTTCTTC
TRBV11-2,few,TRBJ2-5,TRBD2,CASSDQRGLGETQYF,TGTGCCAGCAGCGACCAGCGGGGGCTAGGGGAGACCCAGTACTTC
TRBV7-9,.,TRBJ1-1,.,CASRTPRGTEAFF,TGTGCCAGCAGAACCCCGAGGGGCACTGAAGCTTTCTTT
TRBV18,once,TRBJ2-1,TRBD2,CASSRGTSGNYNEQFF,TGTGCCAGCTCAAGAGGGACTAGCGGGAACTACAATGAGCAGTTCTTC
TRBV27,.,TRBJ1-2,.,CASTPGPGTGDYGYTF,TGTGCCAGCACTCCCGGACCCGGGACGGGGGACTATGGCTACACCTTC
TRBV4-3,.,TRBJ1-4,.,CASSHRREDEKLFF,TGCGCCAGCAGCCATCGTAGGGAGGATGAAAAACTGTTTTTT
TRBV30,.,TRBJ1-6,.,CAWSEGGPRGSPLHF,TGTGCCTGGAGTGAGGGCGGGCCCCGGGGCTCACCCCTCCACTTT
TRBV5-1,.,TRBJ2-7,TRBD2,CASSQRWLSSGRAHEQYF,TGCGCCAGCAGCCAAAGGTGGCTTTCTAGCGGGAGGGCCCACGAGCAGTACTTC
TRBV11-2,.,TRBJ2-1,TRBD1,CASSSPGQRNEQFF,TGTGCCAGCAGCTCGCCGGGACAGCGTAATGAGCAGTTCTTC
TRBV5-1,.,TRBJ1-6,.,CASSLGGVENSPLHF,TGCGCCAGCAGCTTGGGCGGGGTGGAGAATTCACCCCTCCACTTT
TRBV6-6,.,TRBJ2-5,TRBD2,CASSTGTSGETQYF,TGTGCCAGCAGTACTGGGACTAGTGGAGAGACCCAGTACTTC
TRBV27,.,TRBJ2-7,.,CASSRTSYEQYF,TGTGCCAGCAGCCGGACGTCCTACGAGCAGTACTTC
TRBV5-6,few,TRBJ1-2,.,CASSWGPYEGYTF,TGTGCCAGCAGCTGGGGACCGTACGAGGGCTACACCTTC
TRBV7-2,.,TRBJ1-6,.,CASSLAAVNNSPLHF,TGTGCCAGCAGCTTAGCTGCAGTAAATAATTCACCCCTCCACTTT
TRBV4-1,.,TRBJ2-7,.,CASSQGFEQYF,TGCGCCAGCAGCCAAGGGTTCGAGCAGTACTTC
TRBV7-8,.,TRBJ2-3,.,CASSFRGTDTQYF,TGTGCCAGCAGCTTTAGAGGGACAGATACGCAGTATTTT
TRBV6-6,.,TRBJ2-7,.,CASSYSGGKDEQYF,TGTGCCAGCAGTTACTCTGGGGGAAAGGACGAGCAGTACTTC
TRBV6-4,.,TRBJ2-2,.,CATRAGTNTGELFF,TGTGCTACCAGGGCGGGCACGAACACCGGGGAGCTGTTTTTT
TRBV25-1,.,TRBJ1-2,.,CASSNFWGAYGYTF,TGTGCCAGCAGTAATTTTTGGGGAGCCTATGGCTACACCTTC
TRBV11-1,.,TRBJ1-1,.,CASSPGQIMNTEAFF,TGTGCCAGCAGCCCGGGTCAGATCATGAACACTGAAGCTTTCTTT
TRBV19,.,TRBJ2-7,.,CASSLGLRGYEQYF,TGTGCCAGTAGCCTAGGACTCCGAGGGTACGAGCAGTACTTC
TRBV10-3,.,TRBJ2-5,.,CAISESSSRGRETQYF,TGTGCCATCAGTGAGTCGTCTAGCCGGGGTCGGGAGACCCAGTACTTC
TRBV3-1/TRBV3-2,.,TRBJ2-1,.,CASSPSARGGDEQFF,TGTGCCAGCAGCCCCTCGGCTCGGGGCGGGGATGAGCAGTTCTTC
TRBV30,.,TRBJ1-1,.,CAWSEWENTEAFF,TGTGCCTGGAGTGAGTGGGAGAACACTGAAGCTTTCTTT
TRBV4-1,once,TRBJ1-4,.,CASSQIRRGATNEKLFF,TGCGCCAGCAGCCAAATCCGCCGGGGGGCAACTAATGAAAAACTGTTTTTT
TRBV30,.,TRBJ2-6,.,CAWSTDSLGANVLTF,TGTGCCTGGAGCACCGACAGCCTTGGGGCCAACGTCCTGACTTTC
TRBV2,.,TRBJ1-3,.,CASQTETGNTIYF,TGTGCCAGTCAGACAGAGACTGGAAACACCATATATTTT
TRBV5-4,.,TRBJ2-1,TRBD2,CASSLTASGNEQFF,TGTGCCAGCAGCTTGACGGCTAGCGGGAATGAGCAGTTCTTC
TRBV30,once,TRBJ1-4,.,CAWTGTKGKLFF,TGTGCCTGGACCGGGACGAAGGGAAAACTGTTTTTT